This TCR beta chain was documented in a study of tissue T cells after allogeneic stem cell transplantation. Concerning this clone: Gene names follow the mouse nomenclature.

The time point: mouse harvest day 7 after allogeneic transplant. The graft held 10^6 splenic CD5+ T cells and 10^7 T-cell-depleted bone marrow cells. TCRdb's copy holds only in-frame clones and misses some; the assay was immunoSEQ multiplex PCR. The data hold roughly 3,200 clones, with 55% observed a single time. This TCR was sampled from a female BALB/c mouse given C57BL/6 T cells with graft-versus-host disease after an allogeneic hematopoietic cell transplant. The sequenced material came from gut tissue.

The CDR3 bases that were read are TGTGCCAGCGGAGACAGGGTAGGAGACCAAGACACCCAGTAC. Its translation is CASGDRVGDQDTQY. The CDR3 in full is CASGDRVGDQDTQYF. This chain uses TRBV13-2 with TRBJ2-5; TRBD1 matches at 7 bases. The read terminates 1 residue before the CDR3 end, so the remaining end is supplied by the germline J gene. This CDR3 is built from 15 residues. Germline loops: CDR1 NNHNN, CDR2 SYGAGS (reference sequence). Germline trimming cut 5 bases from V and 1 base from J; bases unmatched to any gene: 7.